Below are 12 T cell receptor beta chains sequenced from a single sample in a study of CD8 T cells in Susac syndrome. RNA amounts of about 0.5 to 1 ug underwent reverse transcription with random hexamers. TCRdb passed the immunoSEQ multiplex PCR reads through MiXCR, listing each CDR3 protein once. The data show around 80,000 distinct CDR3 sequences, roughly nine tenths seen once. The sample taken for sequencing was CD8+ T cells from PBMCs. The receptors stem from a human donor with multiple sclerosis.

This clonotype was found once. The rearrangement uses TRBV11-2 and TRBJ2-3; 7 positions agree with TRBD2. CDR1 and CDR2 from the germline V gene are SGHAT and FQNNGV. The CDR3 is made up of 14 amino acids. Losses at the gene ends were 5 bases for V and 3 bases for J; bases not matched to a gene: 5. CDR3 protein: CASSRWGGTDTQYF. The CDR3 DNA is TGTGCCAGCAGCCGATGGGGGGGTACAGATACGCAGTATTTT.

The J gene is TRBJ1-5, the V gene TRBV4-1, with 8 bases identical to TRBD1. This CDR3 is 15 amino acids long. Germline CDR1 MGHRA, CDR2 YSYEKL. V lost 3 bases and J lost 3; bases outside the gene matches: 4. The CDR3 here is CASSQWTGYNQPQHF. The CDR3 region has the DNA TGCGCCAGCAGCCAGTGGACAGGGTACAATCAGCCCCAGCATTTT.

The V call is TRBV29-1, the J call TRBJ2-5, with TRBD1 identical over 10 bases. The CDR3 extends over 16 amino acids. J gave up 4 bases and V 0 bases, and 8 bases lay outside the gene matches. The V gene's germline CDR1 is SQVTM and CDR2 ANQGSEA. The CDR3 DNA reads TGCAGCGTTGAAGATCGGGACAGGGGATATGGAGAGACCCAGTACTTC. It translates to CSVEDRDRGYGETQYF.

The chain employs TRBV9 and TRBJ2-6; 9 bases align to TRBD2. Germline lookup yields CDR1 SGDLS and CDR2 YYNGEE. The J segment lost 1 base and the V segment lost 4 bases, leaving 15 bases of the junction unmatched. The CDR3 covers 20 residues. CDR3 sequence: CASSLPRGVAGASGANVLTF. In nucleotides, the CDR3 is TGTGCCAGCAGCCTCCCCCGGGGGGTAGCGGGGGCATCTGGGGCCAACGTCCTGACTTTC.

On this clonotype: A read error may account for a junction end that differs from germline. The chain couples TRBV10-3 to TRBJ2-1; either TRBD1 or TRBD2 may fit D (6 bases each). Germline V gene lookup returns CDR1 ENHRY and CDR2 SYGVKD. This CDR3 comprises 16 residues. CDR3 bases: TGTGCCATCAGTGATCTCGGGGGCACCCCTTACAGTGAGCAGTTCTTC. Protein sequence: CAISDLGGTPYSEQFF.

The chain recombines TRBV7-9 with TRBJ2-7, with TRBD1 identical over 8 bases. V was pared by 5 bases and J by 11 bases, with 8 bases of the junction left unmatched. CDR1 and CDR2 (germline): SEHNR, FQNEAQ (reference sequence). This CDR3 has 12 amino acids. As DNA, the CDR3 is TGTGCCAGCAGCGGACAGGGCCATGGCGAGTACTTC. Protein product: CASSGQGHGEYF.

This chain joins TRBV11-2 and TRBJ2-7, with D tentatively TRBD2 (5 bases). Germline lookup yields CDR1 SGHAT and CDR2 FQNNGV. V lost 1 base to trimming and J lost 0 bases, with 13 bases between them. The CDR3 sequence is 16 residues long. CDR3 protein: CASSLVGGSPSYEQYF. In DNA, the CDR3 is TGTGCCAGCAGCTTAGTCGGCGGGTCTCCCTCCTACGAGCAGTACTTC.

This clonotype showed up just once. V is TRBV28 and J is TRBJ2-3, with D maybe TRBD1 (6 bases). The length of the CDR3 is 14 residues. Trimming cost V 6 bases and J 2 bases, with 12 bases left between them. Germline CDR1 reads MDHEN; CDR2 reads SYDVKM. CDR3 in DNA: TGTGCCAGCAGCTTGGACAGAAACACAGATACGCAGTATTTT. It translates to CASSLDRNTDTQYF.

The J gene is TRBJ2-2, the V gene TRBV20-1, with TRBD1 as a possible D gene (6 bases). The CDR3 loop spans 15 amino acids. Trimming pared 1 base from V and 2 bases from J, leaving 11 bases between. Looked up from germline, CDR1 is DFQATT and CDR2 is SNEGSKA (reference sequence). For the CDR3, the DNA is TGCAGTGCTAGAGGGGGGACACTAAACACCGGGGAGCTGTTTTTT. Translation gives CSARGGTLNTGELFF.

V and J are TRBV27 and TRBJ1-3; 8 bases line up with TRBD1. CDR3 length: 18 amino acids. With 0 bases clipped from V and 0 bases from J, the junction kept 7 bases outside the gene matches. The V gene's germline CDR1 is MNHEY and CDR2 SMNVEV (reference sequence). This CDR3 is CASSLSGQGPISGNTIYF. The CDR3 bases are TGTGCCAGCAGTTTATCAGGACAGGGACCTATCTCTGGAAACACCATATATTTT.

In its sample, this clonotype was seen once. The chain uses TRBV27 and TRBJ1-1; TRBD1 might be the D (6 bases). Looked up from germline, CDR1 is MNHEY and CDR2 is SMNVEV (reference sequence). Deletions cut 4 bases from V and 6 bases from J, with 15 bases between. There are 14 residues in the CDR3. The CDR3 coding sequence is TGTGCCAGCAGTTCAGGGGTCGCAAGTGCTGAAGCTTTCTTT. Encoded protein: CASSSGVASAEAFF.

This chain's CDR3 is CASSLLGGTSYNEQFF. The CDR3 DNA sequence: TGTGCCAGCAGCTTACTGGGGGGGACTTCCTACAATGAGCAGTTCTTC. V and J are TRBV7-2 and TRBJ2-1, with 7 bases matching TRBD2. CDR3 length: 16 residues. The V and J ends lost 2 bases and 1 base, in that order; junction bases with no gene match: 5. CDR1 is SGHTA, CDR2 FQGNSA, per germline.